This T cell receptor (beta chain) was identified during a study of cytomegalovirus exposure and HLA in healthy donors. Findings and limits, study-wide: Presence/absence comparisons presumed near-even sequencing depth among donors.

The CDR3 covers 19 residues. The ends were cut back, 2 bases at V and 2 bases at J, with 23 bases in the middle. Germline V gene sequence: CDR1 SGHRS, CDR2 YFSETQ. Remarks on this clone: Its target is unknown.

PCR primers comprised 60 Vbeta and 13 Jbeta primers. Using immunoSEQ multiplex PCR, the repertoire was profiled, and TCRdb retains in-frame clones only, with some absent. The table lists around 92,000 clones, 60% to 75% of them singletons, with 14% in the top ten. The rearrangement uses TRBV5-1 and TRBJ2-4; D might be TRBD1 (5 bases). This receptor was obtained from a woman between 65 and 79 years old in good health and CMV-seropositive. The sample was PBMCs. CDR3 residues: CASSFGSGDRGFSKNIQYF. CDR3 nucleotides: TGCGCCAGCAGCTTTGGGTCCGGCGATAGGGGCTTTTCCAAAAACATTCAGTACTTC.